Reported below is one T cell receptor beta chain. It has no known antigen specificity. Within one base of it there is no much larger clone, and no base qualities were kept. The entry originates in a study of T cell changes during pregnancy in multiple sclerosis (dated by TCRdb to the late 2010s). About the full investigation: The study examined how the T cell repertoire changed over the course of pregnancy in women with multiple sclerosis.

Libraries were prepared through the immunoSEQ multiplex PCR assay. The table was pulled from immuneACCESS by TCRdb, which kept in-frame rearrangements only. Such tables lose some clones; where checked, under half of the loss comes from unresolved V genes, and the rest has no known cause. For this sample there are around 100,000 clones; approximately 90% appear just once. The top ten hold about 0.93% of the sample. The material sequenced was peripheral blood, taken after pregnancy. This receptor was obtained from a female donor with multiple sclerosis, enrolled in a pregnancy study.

The DNA sequence is given as TGTGCCTGGGGTCACAGGGTGAACACTGAAGCTTTCTTT. Its product reads: CAWGHRVNTEAFF. Recombination linked TRBV30 to TRBJ1-1, with TRBD1 tentatively as D gene (6 bases match). The germline V gene (reference sequence) sets CDR1 to GTSNPN and CDR2 to SVGIG. From the cysteine through the phenylalanine, the CDR3 covers 13 amino acids. This entry keeps only the CDR3 DNA: 39 bases, framed from base 1. V loses 5 bases of germline sequence and J loses 0 bases, and the interval between the two ends is 10 bases.